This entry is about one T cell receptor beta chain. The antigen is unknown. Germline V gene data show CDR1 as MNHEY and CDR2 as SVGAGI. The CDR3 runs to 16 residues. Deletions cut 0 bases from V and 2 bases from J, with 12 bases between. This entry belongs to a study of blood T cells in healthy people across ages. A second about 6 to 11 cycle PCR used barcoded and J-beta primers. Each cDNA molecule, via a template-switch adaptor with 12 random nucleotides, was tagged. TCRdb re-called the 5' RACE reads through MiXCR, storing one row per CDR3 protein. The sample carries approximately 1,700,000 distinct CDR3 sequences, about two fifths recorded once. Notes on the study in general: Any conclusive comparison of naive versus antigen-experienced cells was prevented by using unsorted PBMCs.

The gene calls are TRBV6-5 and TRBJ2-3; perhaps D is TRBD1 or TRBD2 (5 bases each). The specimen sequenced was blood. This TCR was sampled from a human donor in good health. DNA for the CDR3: TGTGCCAGCAGTTACTCGCCCGGGGACGACACAGATACGCAGTATTTT. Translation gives CASSYSPGDDTDTQYF.